The T cell receptor (beta chain) described here comes from a study of blood T cell repertoires in COVID-19. TCRdb's copy holds only in-frame clones and misses some; the assay was immunoSEQ multiplex PCR. The profile covers 300,000 to 450,000 clones, with over 75% appearing a single time and more than 9% taken by the ten largest. Germline V CDR1 and CDR2: SNHLY, FYNNEI. Trimming shortened V by 2 bases and J by 6 bases, and 14 bases separated the two germline ends. The CDR3 is made up of 14 amino acids. The J gene is TRBJ2-7, the V gene TRBV2, with no clear D. The specimen was peripheral blood. The TCR originated in a woman in her twenties or thirties with COVID-19, enrolled during active disease. CDR3 in amino acids: CASSERASVGEQYF. The CDR3 bases are TGTGCCAGCAGTGAACGAGCGTCTGTGGGCGAGCAGTACTTC.